This TCR beta chain is drawn from a study of blood T cell repertoires in COVID-19. Original analysis: Researchers report that nucleated cell counts were estimated from reference gene primer amplification. The protocol was immunoSEQ multiplex PCR, while the TCRdb copy is restricted to in-frame clones and leaves out a portion. Clone size and V and J calls were adopted from that table, with D and trimming inferred from the DNA. The table has about 320,000 clones, approximately 88% seen once. The CDR3 spans 11 residues. The V gene's germline CDR1 is DFQATT and CDR2 SNEGSKA (reference sequence). V was pared by 3 bases and J by 4 bases, with 4 bases between.

Sequenced sample: PBMCs or T cells enriched from blood (not recorded which). This receptor was obtained from a man in his thirties or forties who had recovered from COVID-19. The chain links TRBV20-1 to TRBJ2-1, with D unresolved. The CDR3 nucleotides are TGCAGTGCTAGGGAGTACAATGAGCAGTTCTTC. Its translation: CSAREYNEQFF.